These 30 T cell receptor beta chains came from one sample sequenced in a study of cytomegalovirus exposure and HLA in healthy donors. PCR involved 60 Vbeta and 13 Jbeta primers. Clones were sequenced by immunoSEQ multiplex PCR, and TCRdb holds only the in-frame ones, with some missing. The sample holds over 80,000 clones, around 72% seen once. Sequenced material: PBMCs. The receptors shown here come from a middle-aged man in good health and CMV-seronegative.

The chain combines TRBV28 with TRBJ1-5; possible D gene TRBD1, 5 bases. Germline CDR1 reads MDHEN; CDR2 reads SYDVKM. This CDR3 comprises 14 residues. V lost 6 bases and J lost 1, with 10 bases in between. Written as DNA, the CDR3 is TGTGCCAGCAGGGCGGGGCAGAGCAATCAGCCCCAGCATTTT. This sequence encodes CASRAGQSNQPQHF.

In regard to this clone: The junction and the germline gene differ at one end; a read error may be behind it. This chain links TRBV6-5 with TRBJ1-1; no clear D gene. The germline V gene has CDR1 MNHEY and CDR2 SVGAGI. The CDR3 spans 13 residues. This CDR3 is CASNYQNPDEAFF. The CDR3 nucleotides are TGTGCCAGCAATTACCAAAACCCAGATGAAGCTTTCTTT.

This chain links TRBV5-6 with TRBJ1-4; 8 positions match TRBD1. Germline V gives CDR1 SGHDT, CDR2 YYEEEE. V dropped 4 bases and J dropped 8; count of bases not matched to a gene: 7. This CDR3 comprises 14 residues. CDR3 bases: TGTGCCAGCAGCAGGACAGGGTTACAGGAAAAACTGTTTTTT. Translating gives CASSRTGLQEKLFF.

The chain recombines TRBV4-1 with TRBJ1-6; D ambiguous. CDR3 size: 16 residues. Germline V CDR1 and CDR2: MGHRA, YSYEKL. V was shortened by 4 bases and J by 10 bases, with 20 bases between the two germline ends. The CDR3 protein is CASSLLRGGLDSPLHF. The DNA for the CDR3 is TGCGCCAGCAGCCTCCTACGGGGAGGGTTGGACTCACCCCTCCACTTT.

This sequence joins TRBV15 and TRBJ2-5; weak D call: TRBD1 (5 bases). The ends were cut back, 1 base at V and 5 bases at J, with 14 bases in the middle. This CDR3 spans 15 amino acids. The V gene's germline CDR1 is LNHNV and CDR2 YYDKDF (reference sequence). For the CDR3, the DNA is TGTGCCACCAGCAGAGGGGTGGGGCTTTTCGAGACCCAGTACTTC. Protein sequence: CATSRGVGLFETQYF.

This clone was found a few times. CDR3 nucleotides: TGTGCCAACTCGCCCGGCATCAGGGCGCATAGCAATCAGCCCCAGCATTTT. This sequence encodes CANSPGIRAHSNQPQHF. This chain uses TRBV6-7 with TRBJ1-5; D might be TRBD1 (5 bases). TRBV6-7 has ORF status, its function being uncertain. Trimming cost V 10 bases and J 0 bases, with 22 bases left between them. CDR3 length equals 17 residues.

The CDR3 nucleotides read TGTGCCACCACAGGGGATCTAAACTCTGGAAACACCATATATTTT. Translation gives CATTGDLNSGNTIYF. This chain uses TRBV6-1 with TRBJ1-3; 7 bases align to TRBD1. The CDR3 has 15 residues. CDR1 and CDR2 from the germline V gene are MNHNS and SASEGT. With V trimmed by 10 bases and J by 0 bases, 9 bases remained unmatched.

V is TRBV14 and J is TRBJ2-5; no reliable D call. Trimming took off 2 bases at V and 2 bases at J, with 15 bases between the two ends. The CDR3 length is 16 residues. Germline CDR1 SGHDN, CDR2 FVKESK. Written as DNA, the CDR3 is TGTGCCAGCAGCCAACTAGGTGATTCCTTGCAAGAGACCCAGTACTTC. This translates into CASSQLGDSLQETQYF. Filled out from reference TRBV14 and TRBJ2-5, the complete variable domain reads EAGVTQFPSHSVIEKGQTVTLRCDPISGHDNLYWYRRVMGKEIKFLLHFVKESKQDESGMPNNRFLAERTGGTYSTLKVQPAELEDSGVYFCASSQLGDSLQETQYFGPGTRLLVL.

This rearrangement joins TRBV4-1 to TRBJ2-2; D gene uncertain. V was shortened by 6 bases and J by 5 bases, with 13 bases between the two germline ends. CDR3 length: 14 residues. CDR1 is MGHRA, CDR2 YSYEKL, per germline. This chain's CDR3 is CASSNQQLTGELFF. The CDR3 DNA reads as TGCGCCAGCAGTAATCAACAGCTAACCGGGGAGCTGTTTTTT.

This clone was seen a few times. The chain joins TRBV12-5 to TRBJ2-1; a possible D gene is TRBD1 (5 bases). The germline V gene has CDR1 LGHNT and CDR2 FRNRAP. The V end lost 1 base, the J end lost 12 bases, and 13 bases lay between the germline ends. The CDR3 sequence is 13 residues long. The CDR3 coding sequence is TGTGCTAGTGGTTTGGAATCCGACAGCCCGCAGTTCTTC. Amino acid sequence: CASGLESDSPQFF.

This chain connects TRBV2 to TRBJ1-2; 7 positions match TRBD1. J lost 12 bases, V lost 7 bases, and 11 bases had no gene match. Germline loops: CDR1 SNHLY, CDR2 FYNNEI. The length of the CDR3 is 12 residues. The CDR3 DNA follows: TGTGCCAGCATTCGGGACAGTTCTATAAACACCTTC. This encodes CASIRDSSINTF.

The chain employs TRBV9 and TRBJ1-1; 11 positions match TRBD1. This CDR3 is built from 17 residues. CDR1 is SGDLS, CDR2 YYNGEE, per germline. The V and J ends lost 2 bases and 1 base, in that order; junction bases with no gene match: 7. The CDR3 sequence: CASSVTGTGGGNTEAFF. The CDR3 bases are TGTGCCAGCAGCGTCACCGGGACAGGGGGTGGGAACACTGAAGCTTTCTTT.

The genes are TRBV27 and TRBJ2-7; 8 nucleotides align to TRBD2. J lost 7 bases, V lost 6 bases, and 14 bases had no gene match. The CDR3 contains 15 residues. From germline, CDR1 is MNHEY and CDR2 SMNVEV (reference sequence). The CDR3 nucleotides read TGTGCCAGCAGGACCGGGACTAGTGATTTGAGGGAGCAGTACTTC. Its translation is CASRTGTSDLREQYF.

The chain has TRBV4-2 and TRBJ2-2, with TRBD2 matching over 10 bases. With V trimmed by 0 bases and J by 6 bases, 7 bases remained unmatched. The CDR3 has 17 residues. CDR1 and CDR2 (germline): LGHNA, YNFKEQ. CDR3: CASSQDPSGGAPGELFF. In nucleotides, the CDR3 is TGTGCCAGCAGCCAAGATCCCAGCGGGGGGGCCCCCGGGGAGCTGTTTTTT.

The chain joins TRBV5-4 to TRBJ2-5, with a tentative D call TRBD1 (5 bases). Trimming took 2 bases from V and 1 from J, leaving 9 bases between them. The CDR3 totals 14 residues. Germline V gene sequence: CDR1 SGHNT, CDR2 YYREEE (reference sequence). In DNA, the CDR3 is TGTGCCAGCAGCTTTACAGGCCTCCAAGAGACCCAGTACTTC. The encoded protein is CASSFTGLQETQYF.

This clone appeared once. This chain joins TRBV7-2 and TRBJ1-1; a weak D match, TRBD1 (5 bases). Germline CDR1 SGHTA, CDR2 FQGNSA. V was trimmed by 7 bases and J by 3 bases, leaving 21 bases between them. This CDR3 has 16 residues. Written as DNA, the CDR3 is TGTGCCAGCACCCGGAGGTCCGGGGGTTCGGACACTGAAGCTTTCTTT. Residues: CASTRRSGGSDTEAFF.

The chain employs TRBV13 and TRBJ2-5, with a tentative D call TRBD2 (6 bases). CDR3 length equals 14 residues. The germline V gene encodes CDR1 PRHDT and CDR2 FYEKMQ (reference sequence). Trimming cost V 5 bases and J 6 bases, with 16 bases left between them. The CDR3 region has the DNA TGTGCCAGCAGCCGGGGCGGAGGGCTCAAGACCCAGTACTTC. Its translation: CASSRGGGLKTQYF.

This sequence joins TRBV7-3 and TRBJ1-1; TRBD1 might be the D (5 bases). V was pared by 2 bases and J by 1 base, with 11 bases between. This CDR3 comprises 15 residues. CDR1 and CDR2 (germline): SGHTA, FQGTGA. CDR3 sequence (DNA): TGTGCCAGCAGCTTATCAGGGCGCGGGAACACTGAAGCTTTCTTT. Its protein is CASSLSGRGNTEAFF. Looking up the rest from reference TRBV7-3 and TRBJ1-1 gives the full variable domain: GAGVSQTPSNKVTEKGKYVELRCDPISGHTALYWYRQSLGQGPEFLIYFQGTGAADDSGLPNDRFFAVRPEGSVSTLKIQRTERGDSAVYLCASSLSGRGNTEAFFGQGTRLTVV.

By its share, this clone is medium-sized (0.01 to 0.1%). The chain recombines TRBV6-1 with TRBJ2-2; TRBD2 matches at 10 bases. The CDR3 covers 15 residues. The germline CDR1 and CDR2 sequences are MNHNS and SASEGT. V lost 8 bases to trimming and J lost 5 bases; unmatched junction nucleotides: 8. The DNA for the CDR3 is TGTGCCAGCCGAAATCTAGCGGGGGAAACCGGGGAGCTGTTTTTT. It translates to CASRNLAGETGELFF.

This chain connects TRBV9 to TRBJ1-1, with a tentative D call TRBD1 (5 bases). This CDR3 has 13 amino acids. The germline V and J ends were trimmed by 3 bases and 1 base, with 7 bases remaining between them. Germline loops: CDR1 SGDLS, CDR2 YYNGEE. In DNA, the CDR3 is TGTGCCAGCAGCGCAGGACAGAACACTGAAGCTTTCTTT. It yields the protein CASSAGQNTEAFF. Full variable domain (outside the CDR3, taken from reference TRBV9 and TRBJ1-1): DSGVTQTPKHLITATGQRVTLRCSPRSGDLSVYWYQQSLDQGLQFLIQYYNGEERAKGNILERFSAQQFPDLHSELNLSSLELGDSALYFCASSAGQNTEAFFGQGTRLTVV.

The CDR3 bases are TGCAGCGTTGGCTTCCCGGGGGCAGATACGCAGTATTTT. Amino acids: CSVGFPGADTQYF. The rearrangement uses TRBV29-1 and TRBJ2-3; TRBD2 is a possible D gene (6 bases). Germline CDR1 and CDR2: SQVTM and ANQGSEA. The CDR3 has 13 amino acids. The germline V and J ends were trimmed by 4 bases and 4 bases, with 12 bases remaining between them.

In its sample, this clone was seen a few times. The chain joins TRBV9 to TRBJ1-4, with D tentatively TRBD1 (5 bases). From germline, CDR1 is SGDLS and CDR2 YYNGEE. This CDR3 has 15 amino acids. V shed 0 bases and J shed 6 bases, with 12 bases lying between them. CDR3 sequence: CASSVAGGLDEKLFF. DNA for the CDR3: TGTGCCAGCAGCGTAGCGGGGGGTTTGGATGAAAAACTGTTTTTT.

The chain joins TRBV18 to TRBJ1-1; 9 nucleotides align to TRBD1. Trimming took 6 bases from V and 11 from J; bases not matched to a gene: 10. Germline V gene data show CDR1 as KGHSH and CDR2 as LQKENI. The CDR3 runs to 13 residues. CDR3 region: CASSTGGEAEAFF. CDR3 DNA sequence: TGTGCCAGCTCCACAGGGGGCGAGGCAGAGGCTTTCTTT.

The CDR3 DNA follows: TGTGCCAGCTCACCCGGCAGGGTGCGCGAAAAACTGTTTTTT. It is translated as CASSPGRVREKLFF. The chain carries TRBV18 and TRBJ1-4; TRBD1 is a possible D gene (5 bases). The V end was cut by 3 bases, the J end by 8 bases, with 13 bases between. Germline assignment: CDR1 KGHSH and CDR2 LQKENI. This CDR3 region has 14 residues.

The chain joins TRBV6-5 to TRBJ2-5; maybe TRBD1 (6 bases). Per germline, CDR1 MNHEY and CDR2 SVGAGI. Between the trimmed V and J ends, which lost 2 bases and 1 base, there was a span of 14 bases. CDR3 length equals 16 residues. In DNA, the CDR3 is TGTGCCAGCAGTTACCCCTATGGACAGCCCCAAGAGACCCAGTACTTC. Protein product: CASSYPYGQPQETQYF.

V usage is TRBV7-2 and J usage is TRBJ2-5, with 8 nucleotides matching TRBD1. Losses at the gene ends were 4 bases for V and 5 bases for J; bases not matched to a gene: 6. From germline, CDR1 is SGHTA and CDR2 FQGNSA. The CDR3 contains 14 residues. The CDR3 nucleotides are TGTGCCAGCAGCTCCCAGCCAGGGGGCGAGACCCAGTACTTC. This codes for CASSSQPGGETQYF.

The chain joins TRBV4-1 to TRBJ2-7; 7 bases are shared with TRBD1. The ends lost 2 bases at V and 4 bases at J; junction bases unmatched: 2. This CDR3 contains 13 residues. Germline V gene lookup returns CDR1 MGHRA and CDR2 YSYEKL. The CDR3 region has the DNA TGCGCCAGCAGCCAACGACAGGGTTACGAGCAGTACTTC. Its protein is CASSQRQGYEQYF.

This clone appeared a few times. This chain joins TRBV27 and TRBJ2-1; TRBD2 aligns across 12 bases. J was trimmed by 5 bases and V by 4 bases; bases with no gene match: 6. The germline V gene encodes CDR1 MNHEY and CDR2 SMNVEV (reference sequence). The CDR3 covers 16 residues. The CDR3 coding sequence is TGTGCCAGCAGTTCGACTAGCGGGGGTTATAACAATGAGCAGTTCTTC. It is translated as CASSSTSGGYNNEQFF.

The chain uses TRBV5-6 and TRBJ2-5; 9 bases align to TRBD1. The CDR3 spans 14 residues. J was trimmed by 4 bases and V by 3 bases; bases with no gene match: 4. Germline V CDR1 and CDR2: SGHDT, YYEEEE. The CDR3 DNA sequence: TGTGCCAGCAGCTCGGGACAGGGAGGAGAGACCCAGTACTTC. This gives the protein CASSSGQGGETQYF.

The chain recombines TRBV6-4 with TRBJ2-2, with TRBD1 matching 9 bases. After removal of 5 bases from V and 7 bases from J, the junction contained 5 bases not matched to a gene. The CDR3 loop spans 14 amino acids. CDR1 MRHNA and CDR2 SNTAGT come from the germline V gene. The CDR3 bases are TGTGCCAGCAGTCCCGGGACAGGGATCGGGGAGCTGTTTTTT. Translated, it gives CASSPGTGIGELFF.